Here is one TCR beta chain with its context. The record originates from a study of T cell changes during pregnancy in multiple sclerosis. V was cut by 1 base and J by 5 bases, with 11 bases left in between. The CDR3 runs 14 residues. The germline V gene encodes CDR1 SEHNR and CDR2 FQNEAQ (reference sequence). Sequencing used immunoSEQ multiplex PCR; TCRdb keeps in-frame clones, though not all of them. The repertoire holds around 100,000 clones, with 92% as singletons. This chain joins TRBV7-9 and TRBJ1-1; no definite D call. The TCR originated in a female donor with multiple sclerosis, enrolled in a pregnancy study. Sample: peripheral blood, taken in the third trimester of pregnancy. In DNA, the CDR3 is TGTGCCAGCAGCTTAGTGGCGGGGTATACTGAAGCTTTCTTT. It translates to CASSLVAGYTEAFF.